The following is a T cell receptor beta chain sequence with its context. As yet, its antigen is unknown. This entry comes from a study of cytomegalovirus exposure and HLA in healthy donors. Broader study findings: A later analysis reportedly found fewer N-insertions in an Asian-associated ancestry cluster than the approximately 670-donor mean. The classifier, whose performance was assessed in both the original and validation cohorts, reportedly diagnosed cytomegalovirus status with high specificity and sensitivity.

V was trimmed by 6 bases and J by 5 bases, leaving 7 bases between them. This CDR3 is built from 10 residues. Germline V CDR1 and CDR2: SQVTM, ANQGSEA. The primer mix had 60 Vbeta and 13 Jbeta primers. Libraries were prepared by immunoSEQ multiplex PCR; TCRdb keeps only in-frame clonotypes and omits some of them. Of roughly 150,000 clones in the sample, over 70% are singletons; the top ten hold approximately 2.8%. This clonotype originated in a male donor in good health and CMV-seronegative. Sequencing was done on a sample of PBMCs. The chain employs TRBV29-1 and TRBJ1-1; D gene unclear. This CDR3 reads CSVRETEAFF. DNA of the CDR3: TGCAGCGTAAGGGAGACTGAAGCTTTCTTT.